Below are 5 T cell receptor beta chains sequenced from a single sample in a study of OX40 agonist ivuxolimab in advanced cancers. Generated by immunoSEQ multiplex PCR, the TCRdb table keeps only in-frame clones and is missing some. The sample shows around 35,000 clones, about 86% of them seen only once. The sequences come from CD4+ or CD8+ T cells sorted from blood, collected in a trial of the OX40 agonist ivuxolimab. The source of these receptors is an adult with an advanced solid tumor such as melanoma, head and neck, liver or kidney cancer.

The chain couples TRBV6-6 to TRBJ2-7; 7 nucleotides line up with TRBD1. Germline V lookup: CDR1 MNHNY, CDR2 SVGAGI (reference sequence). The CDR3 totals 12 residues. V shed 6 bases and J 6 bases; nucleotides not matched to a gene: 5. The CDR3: CASSFRGIEQYF. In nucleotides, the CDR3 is TGTGCCAGCAGCTTCAGGGGGATCGAGCAGTACTTC.

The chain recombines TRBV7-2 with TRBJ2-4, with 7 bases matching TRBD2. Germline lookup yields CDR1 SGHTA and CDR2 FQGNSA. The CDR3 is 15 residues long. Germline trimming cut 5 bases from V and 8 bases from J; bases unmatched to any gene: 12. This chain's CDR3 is CASSGDGGGWDIQYF. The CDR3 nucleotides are TGTGCCAGCAGCGGGGATGGCGGGGGATGGGACATTCAGTACTTC.

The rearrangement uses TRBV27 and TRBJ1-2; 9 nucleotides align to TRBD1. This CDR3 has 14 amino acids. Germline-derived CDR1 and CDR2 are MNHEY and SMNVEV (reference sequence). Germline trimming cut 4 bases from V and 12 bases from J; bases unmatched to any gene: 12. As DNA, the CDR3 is TGTGCCAGCAGTTCGGACAGGGGTAAAGGGGCCAACACCTTC. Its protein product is CASSSDRGKGANTF.

The DNA of the CDR3 is TGTGCCAGTAGTATCGAGAACAGGGGTGGTTACTCACCCCTCCACTTT. As protein: CASSIENRGGYSPLHF. The rearrangement uses TRBV19 and TRBJ1-6; 7 positions agree with TRBD1. Germline loops: CDR1 LNHDA, CDR2 SQIVND (reference sequence). V was pared by 3 bases and J by 10 bases, with 12 bases of the junction left unmatched. This CDR3 spans 16 amino acids.

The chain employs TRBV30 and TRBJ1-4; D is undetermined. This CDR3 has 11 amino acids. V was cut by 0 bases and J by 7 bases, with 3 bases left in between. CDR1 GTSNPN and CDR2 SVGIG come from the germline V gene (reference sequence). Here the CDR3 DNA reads TGTGCCTGGAGTGTAAGTGAAAAACTGTTTTTT. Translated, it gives CAWSVSEKLFF. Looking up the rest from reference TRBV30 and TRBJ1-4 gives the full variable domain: SQTIHQWPATLVQPVGSPLSLECTVEGTSNPNLYWYRQAAGRGLQLLFYSVGIGQISSEVPQNLSASRPQDRQFILSSKKLLLSDSGFYLCAWSVSEKLFFGSGTQLSVL.